Listed here is a single TCR beta chain. As yet, its antigen is unknown. The sample comes from a study of cytomegalovirus exposure and HLA in healthy donors. The CDR3 runs to 14 residues. Germline loops: CDR1 SGDLS, CDR2 YYNGEE. The V and J ends lost 4 bases and 0 bases respectively, with 5 bases between them. Study conclusions and caveats: Among the CMV-associated chains, three were confirmed in vitro as specific for CMV antigens. What TCR beta sequences reportedly achieved was accurate prediction of HLA-A and HLA-B alleles in most subjects. A later analysis reportedly found fewer N-insertions in an Asian-associated ancestry cluster than the roughly 680-donor mean.

The primer mix had 60 Vbeta and 13 Jbeta primers. Authors' data handling: Later work found around 80 million unique TCR beta chains, with 9 million to 13 million shared. TCRdb's copy holds only in-frame clones and misses some; the assay was immunoSEQ multiplex PCR. D and trimming were read from the DNA, whereas the V and J calls and clone size are those reported in that table. Seen here are approximately 100,000 clones, under 80% observed once, and the top ten hold under 4.5%. Sequencing used PBMCs. This clonotype originated in a woman between 50 and 59 years old in good health and CMV-seropositive. The genes are TRBV9 and TRBJ2-6; the D is unclear. The CDR3 spells CASSTTSGANVLTF. The CDR3 nucleotides read TGTGCCAGCAGCACAACCTCTGGGGCCAACGTCCTGACTTTC.